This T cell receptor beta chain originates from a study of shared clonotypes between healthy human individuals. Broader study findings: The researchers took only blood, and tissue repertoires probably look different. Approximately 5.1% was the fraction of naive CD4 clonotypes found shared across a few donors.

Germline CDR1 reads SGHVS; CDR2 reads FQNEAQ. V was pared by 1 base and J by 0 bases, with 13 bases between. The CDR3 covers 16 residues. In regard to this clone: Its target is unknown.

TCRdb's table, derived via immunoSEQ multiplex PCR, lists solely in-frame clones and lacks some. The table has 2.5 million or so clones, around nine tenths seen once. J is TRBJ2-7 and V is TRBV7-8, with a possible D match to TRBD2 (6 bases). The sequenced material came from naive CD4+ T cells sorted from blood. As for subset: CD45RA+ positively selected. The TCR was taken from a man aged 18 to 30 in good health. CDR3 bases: TGTGCCAGCAGCTTAGAGGGCGGGGTACTCTCCTACGAGCAGTACTTC. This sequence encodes CASSLEGGVLSYEQYF.